This T cell receptor (beta chain) appears in the sequencing data of a study of shared clonotypes between healthy human individuals. General study points: Shared clonotypes: roughly 4.7% naive CD4, around 3.5% naive CD8, less than 2.5% memory CD4, under 0.5% memory CD8. Lower generation probabilities were found for non-shared clonotypes than for those shared by all four donors.

Only in-frame clones appear in the TCRdb table, and some are missing; sequencing was by immunoSEQ multiplex PCR. The sample lists millions of clones, 85% to 95% seen once, with roughly 0.13% in the top ten. V gave up 1 base and J gave up 2 bases; unmatched junction bases: 1. This CDR3 contains 14 residues. Germline assignment: CDR1 SGHTA and CDR2 FQGNSA. Remarks on this clone: Its antigen is unknown. This sequence may be a read error, since a much larger clone differs from it by one base. Other DNA sequences from this sample encode an identical CDR3 as well.

The specimen was naive CD4+ T cells sorted from blood. Subset of the sample: CD45RA+ positively selected. This rearrangement joins TRBV7-2 to TRBJ1-2; 7 bases align to TRBD1. The receptor was derived from a man between 18 and 35 years old in good health. Here the CDR3 reads CASSLVGQNYGYTF. The CDR3 DNA reads TGTGCCAGCAGCTTAGTGGGACAGAACTATGGCTACACCTTC.